Listed below are T cell receptor beta chains from one sample, sequenced in a study of cytomegalovirus exposure and HLA in healthy donors. Generated by immunoSEQ multiplex PCR, the TCRdb table keeps only in-frame clones and is missing some. In the table there are about 130,000 clones, 80% of which are singletons. The sample consisted of PBMCs. These receptors were collected from a male donor in good health and CMV-seronegative. CDR3s include the opening cysteine and the closing phenylalanine or tryptophan. A D gene is named only where the DNA matches it firmly. The listing skips clone size in some rows; elsewhere it reads once, few, many or a size class.

abundance: NA; j_gene: TRBJ2-1; v_gene: TRBV27; d_gene: TRBD1; CDR3aa: CASSDRVSGNEQFF; CDR3nt: TGTGCCAGCAGCGACAGGGTTAGTGGGAATGAGCAGTTCTTC
abundance: NA; j_gene: TRBJ2-7; v_gene: TRBV27; d_gene: NA; CDR3aa: CASSSRSGTPGSYEQYF; CDR3nt: TGTGCCAGCAGTTCCCGGTCCGGGACACCGGGGTCCTACGAGCAGTACTTC
abundance: NA; j_gene: TRBJ2-5; v_gene: TRBV25-1; d_gene: NA; CDR3aa: CASSGGHDTYF; CDR3nt: TGTGCCAGCAGTGGGGGACACGACACGTACTTC
abundance: NA; j_gene: TRBJ1-4; v_gene: TRBV7-9; d_gene: NA; CDR3aa: CASSSPGPSGEKLFF; CDR3nt: TGTGCCAGCAGCTCTCCGGGCCCCTCGGGGGAAAAACTGTTTTTT
abundance: NA; j_gene: TRBJ2-5; v_gene: TRBV30; d_gene: TRBD2; CDR3aa: CAWSLSGGLQETQYF; CDR3nt: TGTGCCTGGAGTCTTAGCGGGGGACTCCAAGAGACCCAGTACTTC
abundance: NA; j_gene: TRBJ2-7; v_gene: TRBV5-1; d_gene: TRBD1; CDR3aa: CASSLVPPGQRSYEQYF; CDR3nt: TGCGCCAGCAGCTTAGTGCCCCCGGGACAGCGATCATACGAGCAGTACTTC
abundance: NA; j_gene: TRBJ2-7; v_gene: TRBV5-6; d_gene: NA; CDR3aa: CASRSRRGWGNEQYF; CDR3nt: TGTGCCAGCAGATCCCGAAGGGGCTGGGGAAACGAGCAGTACTTC
abundance: NA; j_gene: TRBJ1-1; v_gene: TRBV2; d_gene: NA; CDR3aa: CASSPGIMNTEAFF; CDR3nt: TGTGCCAGCAGTCCAGGGATCATGAACACTGAAGCTTTCTTT
abundance: NA; j_gene: TRBJ1-1; v_gene: TRBV5-1; d_gene: NA; CDR3aa: CASSLAIGNQGRAFF; CDR3nt: TGCGCCAGCAGCTTGGCGATTGGTAACCAGGGTCGAGCTTTCTTT
abundance: NA; j_gene: TRBJ1-1; v_gene: TRBV10-3; d_gene: TRBD1; CDR3aa: CAISLETGAAEAFF; CDR3nt: TGTGCCATCAGCCTTGAGACAGGGGCGGCGGAAGCTTTCTTT
abundance: NA; j_gene: TRBJ2-2; v_gene: TRBV30; d_gene: TRBD1; CDR3aa: CAWSVRGTGRNTGELFF; CDR3nt: TGTGCCTGGAGTGTTAGGGGGACAGGGAGAAACACCGGGGAGCTGTTTTTT
abundance: NA; j_gene: TRBJ2-7; v_gene: TRBV7-2; d_gene: NA; CDR3aa: CASSLSHLYEQYF; CDR3nt: TGTGCCAGCAGCTTGTCACACCTCTACGAGCAGTACTTC
abundance: once; j_gene: TRBJ2-5; v_gene: TRBV7-2; d_gene: NA; CDR3aa: CASSSPGSQETQYF; CDR3nt: TGTGCCAGCAGCTCCCCCGGGTCCCAAGAGACCCAGTACTTC
abundance: NA; j_gene: TRBJ1-1; v_gene: TRBV6-6; d_gene: NA; CDR3aa: CASSYSSVNTEAFF; CDR3nt: TGTGCCAGCAGTTACTCGTCTGTGAACACTGAAGCTTTCTTT
abundance: NA; j_gene: TRBJ2-3; v_gene: TRBV4-2; d_gene: TRBD2; CDR3aa: CASSLGLAGETDTQYF; CDR3nt: TGTGCCAGCAGCCTGGGACTAGCGGGAGAGACAGATACGCAGTATTTT